This T cell receptor (beta chain) stems from a study of tumor-infiltrating lymphocytes in primary liver carcinoma. As for the study in general: Patients had primary liver carcinoma treated by surgical resection. Broader study findings: Whereas tumor region pairs overlapped more, tumor-adjacent and tumor-blood pairs overlapped less.

The CDR3 length is 13 residues. In germline, CDR1 is SGHNT, CDR2 YENEEA. Trimming stripped 0 bases from V and 9 bases from J, with 8 bases between. Concerning this clonotype: Its specificity is unknown.

TCR beta cDNA was reverse-transcribed from about 550 ng of total RNA. The reaction used a constant-region primer and ProtoScript II reverse transcriptase. Libraries for TCR beta were built through three nested multiplex PCR rounds, which together made up a slightly modified ARM-PCR procedure. The study ran its first two PCR rounds for roughly 9 cycles each, using TRBV1-TRBV30 forward primers and a C-beta reverse primer. MiXCR, run by TCRdb on the multiplex PCR reads, gives a single entry per CDR3 protein. The table includes 300,000 to 400,000 distinct CDR3 sequences, less than 65% detected once. Out of unsorted whole blood came the blood RNA, and germline DNA was extracted as well. About 4.3 milliliters of peripheral blood were drawn preoperatively.

The chain links TRBV11-3 to TRBJ2-2; D not resolved. This TCR derives from a man aged 35 to 55 with primary liver carcinoma and hepatitis B virus infection. The sequencing sample was made of peripheral blood. The CDR3 nucleotides read TGTGCCAGCAGCTTAGATGTGACCAGGGAGCTGTTTTTT. This sequence encodes CASSLDVTRELFF.